A single TCR beta chain is shown here with its context. Germline CDR1 and CDR2: PRHDT and FYEKMQ (reference sequence). This CDR3 has 17 amino acids. V lost 5 bases and J lost 5; bases outside the gene matches: 11. This sample was taken from a study of blood T cell repertoires in COVID-19. At the level of the study: Samples taken during acute and convalescent COVID-19 were collected in the United States, Italy and Spain. T cells, B-cell-depleted T cells, or PBMCs provided the cDNA or gDNA that served as material.

Profiled with immunoSEQ multiplex PCR; TCRdb holds only in-frame clones, not every one. Of 300,000 to 400,000 clones listed, over 75% are singletons. This study enrolled people aged roughly 18 to 90 from about two dozen US geographic areas. Either two negative PCRs, clearance, or symptom resolution qualified Cohort 3 donors as recovered. The chain carries TRBV13 and TRBJ2-2; 10 positions agree with TRBD2. This clonotype originated in a young man who had recovered from COVID-19. The source material was PBMCs or T cells enriched from blood (not recorded which). This CDR3 is CASSRGLAGALTGELFF. CDR3 nucleotide sequence: TGTGCCAGCAGCCGCGGGCTAGCGGGGGCCCTAACCGGGGAGCTGTTTTTT.